This T cell receptor beta chain was documented in a study of T cell repertoires in cytomegalovirus infection (dated by TCRdb to between 2019 and 2020). The study in broad terms: The peptide stimulations were aimed at well-studied HLA-B-restricted epitopes as well as recently identified HLA-C-restricted CMV epitopes, whose presentation resists viral immunomodulation. The HLA type of each donor mattered for the analysis, because public TCR beta signatures pointed to carriage of CMV infection along with the matching HLA type.

Summary of the overall study and its limitations: Cumulative frequency of public TCR beta family members discriminated carriers of CMV infection plus the relevant HLA type in this cohort and an independent roughly 330-donor cohort. In the ex vivo response, HLA-C-restricted CMV-specific TCR beta clonotypes were dominant, and in two of eight donors the single most frequent clonotype came from this HLA-C-restricted group.

The trim is 4 bases for V and 3 bases for J, with a gap of 11 bases between the germline ends. The CDR3 runs 14 amino acids, cysteine and phenylalanine included. The retained sequence is limited to the CDR3, 42 bases, with the frame set at the first base. CDR1 and CDR2, looked up from the germline V gene (reference sequence), are SGHKS and YYEKEE. The treatment or condition label, as the study defines it: in vitro stimulation with specific CMV peptide epitopes to enrich CMV-specific T cells. Data came from an Illumina HiSeq 1500. TCRdb redid the processing of the public reads, applying fastp at Q25 and MiXCR, and retained in-frame beta chains. Identical CDR3 proteins give one entry, which carries the most common genes and DNA. The sample table shows just over 450,000 distinct CDR3 sequences, and under 45% are seen once. The top ten clonotypes cover around 45% of the sample. A word on this clonotype: This clone's antigen is unknown. One base away there is no much larger clone; base qualities are not given.

The clonotype originates from a human donor in good health (CMV status not recorded). Some clones in this sample may be carry-over from other donors' samples. The material was cultured PBMCs, obtained from culture after CMV antigen stimulation. Recombination connected TRBV5-5 to TRBJ2-1, with TRBD1 perhaps the D gene, on 6 matching bases. The CDR3 loop reads CASSGQFSYNEQFF. In nucleotide form, the sequence is TGTGCCAGCAGCGGACAGTTCAGCTACAATGAGCAGTTCTTC. The variable domain in full, with residues beyond the CDR3 obtained from the reference TRBV5-5 and TRBJ2-1 genes, is DAGVTQSPTHLIKTRGQQVTLRCSPISGHKSVSWYQQVLGQGPQFIFQYYEKEERGRGNFPDRFSARQFPNYSSELNVNALLLGDSALYLCASSGQFSYNEQFFGPGTRLTVL.